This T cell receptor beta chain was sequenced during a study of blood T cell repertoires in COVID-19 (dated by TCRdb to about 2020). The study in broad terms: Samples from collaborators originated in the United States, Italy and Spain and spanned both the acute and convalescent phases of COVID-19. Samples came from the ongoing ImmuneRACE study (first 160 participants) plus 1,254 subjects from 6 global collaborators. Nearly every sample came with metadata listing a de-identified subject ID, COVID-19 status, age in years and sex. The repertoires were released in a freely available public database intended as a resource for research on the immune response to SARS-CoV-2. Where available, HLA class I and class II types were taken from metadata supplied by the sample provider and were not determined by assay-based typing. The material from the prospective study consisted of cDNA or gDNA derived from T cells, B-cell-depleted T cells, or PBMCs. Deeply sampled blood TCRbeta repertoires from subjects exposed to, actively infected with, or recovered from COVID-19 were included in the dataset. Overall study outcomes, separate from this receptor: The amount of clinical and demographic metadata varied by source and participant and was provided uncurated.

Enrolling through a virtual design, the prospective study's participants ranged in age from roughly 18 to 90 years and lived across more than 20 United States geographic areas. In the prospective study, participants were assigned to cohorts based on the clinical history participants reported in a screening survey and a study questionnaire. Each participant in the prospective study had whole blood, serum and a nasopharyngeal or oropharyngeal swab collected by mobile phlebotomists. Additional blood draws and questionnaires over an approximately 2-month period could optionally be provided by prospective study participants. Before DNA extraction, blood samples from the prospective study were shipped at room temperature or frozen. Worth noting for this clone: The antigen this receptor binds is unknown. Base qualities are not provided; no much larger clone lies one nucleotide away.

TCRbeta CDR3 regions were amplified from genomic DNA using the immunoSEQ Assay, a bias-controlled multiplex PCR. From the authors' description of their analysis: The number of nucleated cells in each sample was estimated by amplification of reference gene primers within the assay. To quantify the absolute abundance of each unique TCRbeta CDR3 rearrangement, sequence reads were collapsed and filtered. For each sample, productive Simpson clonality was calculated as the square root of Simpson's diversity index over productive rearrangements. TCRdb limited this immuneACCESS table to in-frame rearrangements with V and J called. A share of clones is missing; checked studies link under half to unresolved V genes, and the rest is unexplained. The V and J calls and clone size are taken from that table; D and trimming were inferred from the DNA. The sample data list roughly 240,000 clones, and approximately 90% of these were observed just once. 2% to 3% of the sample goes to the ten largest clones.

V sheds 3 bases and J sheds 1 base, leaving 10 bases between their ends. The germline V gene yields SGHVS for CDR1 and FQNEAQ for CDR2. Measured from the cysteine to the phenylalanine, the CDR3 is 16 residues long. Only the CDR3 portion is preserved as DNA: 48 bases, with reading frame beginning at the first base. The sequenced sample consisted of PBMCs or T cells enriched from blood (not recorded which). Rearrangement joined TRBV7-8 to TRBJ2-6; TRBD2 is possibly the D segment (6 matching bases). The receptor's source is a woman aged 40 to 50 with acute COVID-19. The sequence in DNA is TGTGCCAGCAGCTTCGGACTAAAGTCTGGGGCCAACGTCCTGACTTTC. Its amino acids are CASSFGLKSGANVLTF.